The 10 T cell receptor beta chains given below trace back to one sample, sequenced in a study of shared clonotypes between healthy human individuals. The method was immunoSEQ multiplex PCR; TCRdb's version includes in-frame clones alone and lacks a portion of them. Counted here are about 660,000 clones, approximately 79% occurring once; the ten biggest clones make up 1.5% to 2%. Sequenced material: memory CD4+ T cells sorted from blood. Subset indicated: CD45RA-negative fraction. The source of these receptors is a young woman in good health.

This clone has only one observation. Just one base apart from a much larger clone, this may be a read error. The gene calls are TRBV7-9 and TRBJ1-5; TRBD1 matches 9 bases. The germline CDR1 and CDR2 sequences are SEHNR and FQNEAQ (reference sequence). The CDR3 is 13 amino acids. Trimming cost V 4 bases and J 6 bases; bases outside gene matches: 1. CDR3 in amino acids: CASSSDRGQPQHF. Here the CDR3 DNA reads TGTGCCAGCAGCTCGGACAGGGGTCAGCCCCAGCATTTT.

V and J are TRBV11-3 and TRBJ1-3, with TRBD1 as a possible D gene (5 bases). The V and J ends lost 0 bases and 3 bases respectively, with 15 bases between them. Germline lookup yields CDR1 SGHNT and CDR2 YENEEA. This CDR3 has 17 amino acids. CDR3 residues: CASSLDPQGVYGNTIYF. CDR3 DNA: TGTGCCAGCAGCTTAGATCCGCAGGGCGTTTATGGAAACACCATATATTTT.

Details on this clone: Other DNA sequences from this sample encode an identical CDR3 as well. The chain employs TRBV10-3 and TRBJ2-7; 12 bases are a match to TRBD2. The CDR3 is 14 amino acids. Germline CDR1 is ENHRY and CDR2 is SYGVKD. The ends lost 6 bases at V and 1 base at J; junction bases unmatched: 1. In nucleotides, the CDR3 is TGTGCCATCAGGGGACTAGCGGGTTCCTACGAGCAGTACTTC. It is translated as CAIRGLAGSYEQYF.

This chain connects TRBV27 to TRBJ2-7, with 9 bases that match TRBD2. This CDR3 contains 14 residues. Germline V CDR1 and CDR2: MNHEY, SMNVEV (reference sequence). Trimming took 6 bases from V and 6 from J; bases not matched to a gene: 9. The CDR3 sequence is CASRIVAGDGEQYF. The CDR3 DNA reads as TGTGCCAGCAGAATCGTAGCGGGAGATGGCGAGCAGTACTTC.

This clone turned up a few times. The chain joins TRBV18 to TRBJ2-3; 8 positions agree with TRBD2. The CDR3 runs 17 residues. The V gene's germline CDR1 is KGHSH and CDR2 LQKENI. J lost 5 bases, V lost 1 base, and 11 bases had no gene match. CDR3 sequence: CASSPRRSGGFVDTQYF. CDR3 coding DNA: TGTGCCAGCTCACCACGGAGAAGCGGGGGATTTGTAGATACGCAGTATTTT.

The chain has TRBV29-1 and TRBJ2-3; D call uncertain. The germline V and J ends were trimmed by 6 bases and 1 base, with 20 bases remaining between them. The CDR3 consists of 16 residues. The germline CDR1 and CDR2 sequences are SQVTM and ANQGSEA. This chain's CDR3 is CSVAIPHYTGTDTQYF. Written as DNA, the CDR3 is TGCAGCGTCGCTATACCACATTACACAGGCACAGATACGCAGTATTTT.

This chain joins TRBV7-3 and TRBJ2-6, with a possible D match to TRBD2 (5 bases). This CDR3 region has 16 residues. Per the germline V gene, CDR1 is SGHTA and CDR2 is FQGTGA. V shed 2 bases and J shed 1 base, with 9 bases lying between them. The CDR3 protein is CASSLGGQSGANVLTF. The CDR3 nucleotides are TGTGCCAGCAGCTTAGGAGGCCAATCTGGGGCCAACGTCCTGACTTTC.

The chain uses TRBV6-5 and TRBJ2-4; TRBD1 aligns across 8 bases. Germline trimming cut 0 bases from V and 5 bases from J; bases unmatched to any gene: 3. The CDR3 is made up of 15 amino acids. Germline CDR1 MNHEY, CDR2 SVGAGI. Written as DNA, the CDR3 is TGTGCCAGCAGTTACTCGGGGACAGGAGAAAACATTCAGTACTTC. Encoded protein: CASSYSGTGENIQYF.

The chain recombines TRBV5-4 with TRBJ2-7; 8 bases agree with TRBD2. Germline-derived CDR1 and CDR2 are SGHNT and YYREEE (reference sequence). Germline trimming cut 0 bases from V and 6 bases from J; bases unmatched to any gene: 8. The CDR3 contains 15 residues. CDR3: CASSLGSGSSAEQYF. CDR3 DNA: TGTGCCAGCAGCTTGGGCAGCGGGAGTTCGGCCGAGCAGTACTTC.

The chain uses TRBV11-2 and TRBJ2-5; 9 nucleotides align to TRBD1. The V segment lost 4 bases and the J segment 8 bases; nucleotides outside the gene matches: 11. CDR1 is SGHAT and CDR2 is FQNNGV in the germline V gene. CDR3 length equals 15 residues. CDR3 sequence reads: CASSSGTGLQKTQYF. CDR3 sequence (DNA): TGTGCCAGCAGCTCCGGGACAGGGCTCCAGAAAACCCAGTACTTC. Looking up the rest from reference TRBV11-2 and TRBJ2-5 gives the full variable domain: EAGVAQSPRYKIIEKRQSVAFWCNPISGHATLYWYQQILGQGPKLLIQFQNNGVVDDSQLPKDRFSAERLKGVDSTLKIQPAKLEDSAVYLCASSSGTGLQKTQYFGPGTRLLVL.